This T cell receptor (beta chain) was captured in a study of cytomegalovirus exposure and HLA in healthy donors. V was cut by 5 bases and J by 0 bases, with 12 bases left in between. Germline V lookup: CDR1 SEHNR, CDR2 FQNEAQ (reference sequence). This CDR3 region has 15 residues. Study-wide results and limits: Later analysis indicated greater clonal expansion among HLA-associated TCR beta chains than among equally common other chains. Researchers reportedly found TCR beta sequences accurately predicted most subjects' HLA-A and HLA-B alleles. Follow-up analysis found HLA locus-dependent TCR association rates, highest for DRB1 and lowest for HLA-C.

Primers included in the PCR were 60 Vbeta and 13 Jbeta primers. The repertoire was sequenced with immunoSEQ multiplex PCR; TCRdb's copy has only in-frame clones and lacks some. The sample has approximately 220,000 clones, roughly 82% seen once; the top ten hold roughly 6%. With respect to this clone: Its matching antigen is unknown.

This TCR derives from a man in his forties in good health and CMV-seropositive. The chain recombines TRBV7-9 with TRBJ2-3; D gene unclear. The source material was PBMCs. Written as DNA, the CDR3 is TGTGCCAGCAGCCCTTCGTCCCTCAGCACAGATACGCAGTATTTT. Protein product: CASSPSSLSTDTQYF. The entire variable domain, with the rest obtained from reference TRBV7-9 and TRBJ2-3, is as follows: DTGVSQNPRHKITKRGQNVTFRCDPISEHNRLYWYRQTLGQGPEFLTYFQNEAQLEKSRLLSDRFSAERPKGSFSTLEIQRTEQGDSAMYLCASSPSSLSTDTQYFGPGTRLTVL.